This T cell receptor (beta chain) was recovered during a study of shared clonotypes between healthy human individuals. The CDR3 runs to 16 residues. Trimming removed 0 bases from V and 5 bases from J, with 15 bases in between. Germline CDR1 and CDR2: LNHNV and YYDKDF (reference sequence). Assay used: immunoSEQ multiplex PCR; TCRdb lists only in-frame clones, some missing. The repertoire has about 2.4 million clones, more than 90% of them found once; the top ten carry over 0.12%. The sample was naive CD4+ T cells sorted from blood. Specified subset: CD45RA+ positively selected. The chain uses TRBV15 and TRBJ2-3; TRBD2 is a possible D gene (5 bases). The TCR comes from a man aged 18 to 35 in good health. The CDR3: CATSRDGEGRGDTQYF. In nucleotides, the CDR3 is TGTGCCACCAGCAGAGATGGTGAGGGCCGTGGAGATACGCAGTATTTT.